These 30 T cell receptor beta chains were sequenced from one sample in a study of technical replicates of blood from a few donors. The table came from immunoSEQ multiplex PCR; TCRdb's copy has only in-frame clones and leaves some out. The data contain 64,000 or so clones, approximately 96% of them singletons. Material for sequencing was T cells isolated from PBMCs. The receptors originated from a human donor in good health.

This clone was counted a single time. This sequence joins TRBV7-2 and TRBJ2-5; D is perhaps TRBD2 (6 bases). The CDR3 length is 15 residues. CDR1 is SGHTA and CDR2 is FQGNSA in the germline V gene. With 1 base removed from V and 3 bases from J, the gap between germline ends came to 12 bases. The DNA of the CDR3 is TGTGCCAGCAGCTTAGGCGGGGACGCAGAAGAGACCCAGTACTTC. It is translated as CASSLGGDAEETQYF.

The chain has TRBV5-1 and TRBJ2-2, with D tentatively TRBD2 (6 bases). Germline CDR1 is SGHRS and CDR2 is YFSETQ. V was clipped by 7 bases and J by 5 bases, with 18 bases between them. This CDR3 comprises 15 residues. In nucleotides, the CDR3 is TGCGCCAGCTTCCCTCGCGGTGGGGGGACCGGGGAGCTGTTTTTT. Its translation: CASFPRGGGTGELFF.

The chain combines TRBV6-1 with TRBJ2-7; D may be TRBD1 (6 bases). This CDR3 contains 15 residues. V dropped 4 bases and J dropped 3 bases, with 16 bases sitting between them. Germline V lookup: CDR1 MNHNS, CDR2 SASEGT. The chain's CDR3 is CASSGTGSFFYEQYF. DNA for the CDR3: TGTGCCAGCAGTGGAACAGGGTCCTTTTTCTACGAGCAGTACTTC.

The chain links TRBV19 to TRBJ1-5; 7 nucleotides line up with TRBD1. This CDR3 is built from 15 residues. J lost 0 bases, V lost 11 bases, and 10 bases had no gene match. Germline V gene sequence: CDR1 LNHDA, CDR2 SQIVND (reference sequence). The DNA for the CDR3 is TGTGCCTCCGAGAACAGGGGATCTAGCAATCAGCCCCAGCATTTT. Protein product: CASENRGSSNQPQHF.

This chain uses TRBV5-1 with TRBJ2-2; possibly TRBD1 for D (5 bases). V gave up 3 bases and J gave up 6 bases, with 12 bases separating them. Per germline, CDR1 SGHRS and CDR2 YFSETQ. The CDR3 extends over 14 amino acids. CDR3 protein: CASSSTQGSGELFF. CDR3 in DNA: TGCGCCAGCAGCTCGACTCAGGGTTCCGGGGAGCTGTTTTTT.

This clone appeared a single time. The chain uses TRBV6-4 and TRBJ2-2; 8 bases fit TRBD1. The CDR3 runs to 14 residues. With 4 bases clipped from V and 5 bases from J, the junction kept 3 bases outside the gene matches. Germline CDR1 and CDR2: MRHNA and SNTAGT. For the CDR3, the DNA is TGTGCCAGCAGTGGACAGGGGATGACCGGGGAGCTGTTTTTT. Residues: CASSGQGMTGELFF.

The chain has TRBV15 and TRBJ1-1, with D unclear. The CDR3 consists of 12 residues. Per germline, CDR1 LNHNV and CDR2 YYDKDF (reference sequence). With 0 bases removed from V and 7 bases from J, the gap between germline ends came to 6 bases. CDR3 region: CATSRDRNEAFF. The CDR3 DNA is TGTGCCACCAGCAGAGATCGTAATGAAGCTTTCTTT.

This clone was observed once. The V gene is TRBV6-5, the J gene TRBJ1-6; D uncertain. The CDR3 has 15 amino acids. V was shortened by 0 bases and J by 8 bases, with 11 bases between the two germline ends. Germline V gene lookup returns CDR1 MNHEY and CDR2 SVGAGI. The CDR3 protein is CASSYSRVPDSPLHF. CDR3 coding DNA: TGTGCCAGCAGTTACTCGAGGGTCCCAGATTCACCCCTCCACTTT.

The chain recombines TRBV20-1 with TRBJ1-2; D unresolved. CDR1 and CDR2 from the germline V gene are DFQATT and SNEGSKA (reference sequence). V was trimmed by 0 bases and J by 14 bases, leaving 7 bases between them. The CDR3 runs 9 residues. CDR3 DNA: TGCAGTGCTAGAGATCCGGGGACCTTC. It yields the protein CSARDPGTF.

V gene TRBV20-1 combines with J gene TRBJ2-1; unclear D gene. This CDR3 comprises 11 residues. Germline V gene sequence: CDR1 DFQATT, CDR2 SNEGSKA (reference sequence). Trimming removed 6 bases at V and 8 bases at J, with 11 bases between. CDR3 in DNA: TGCAGTGCCGCCCGGTCGTATGAGCAGTTCTTC. Translating it yields CSAARSYEQFF.

About this clone itself: One end of the junction fails to match germline, which may point to a read error. V is TRBV6-5 and J is TRBJ2-7; D gene ambiguous. Germline values: CDR1 MNHEY, CDR2 SVGAGI. The CDR3 sequence is 12 residues long. The CDR3 region has the DNA TGTGCCAGCAGTTACACGGTGTCCCATAGCTCATTC. It encodes CASSYTVSHSSF.

This clone was detected once. The chain carries TRBV18 and TRBJ2-3; D might be TRBD1 (6 bases). This CDR3 spans 13 amino acids. V shed 5 bases and J shed 6 bases, with 12 bases lying between them. Germline V gives CDR1 KGHSH, CDR2 LQKENI. The CDR3 spells CASSDRDTDTQYF. In DNA form, the CDR3 reads TGTGCCAGCTCAGACCGGGACACCGATACGCAGTATTTT.

V gene TRBV5-1 combines with J gene TRBJ2-4; TRBD1 is a possible D gene (5 bases). V lost 0 bases to trimming and J lost 3 bases, with 16 bases between them. The CDR3 is made up of 17 amino acids. The germline V gene has CDR1 SGHRS and CDR2 YFSETQ. The chain's CDR3 is CASSLVSPYQGKNIQYF. In DNA, the CDR3 is TGCGCCAGCAGCTTGGTTTCACCGTACCAGGGCAAAAACATTCAGTACTTC.

The chain couples TRBV28 to TRBJ1-2; the D is unclear. In germline, CDR1 is MDHEN, CDR2 SYDVKM. V gave up 6 bases and J gave up 0 bases, with 8 bases separating them. This CDR3 comprises 13 residues. CDR3 nucleotides: TGTGCCAGCAGGTCGGGGACTAACTATGGCTACACCTTC. Its translation is CASRSGTNYGYTF.

The chain carries TRBV29-1 and TRBJ1-2; D gene uncertain. The CDR3 length is 13 residues. Germline V CDR1 and CDR2: SQVTM, ANQGSEA. Trimming cost V 5 bases and J 5 bases, with 15 bases left between them. In DNA form, the CDR3 reads TGCAGCGTTTTTTGGTACGAGGGTTATGGCTACACCTTC. Its translation is CSVFWYEGYGYTF.

The J gene is TRBJ2-5, the V gene TRBV25-1; D perhaps matches TRBD1 (6 bases). Deletions cut 5 bases from V and 4 bases from J, with 14 bases between. The CDR3 length is 14 residues. Germline CDR1 and CDR2: MGHDK and SYGVNS. CDR3 protein: CASSSFIGGETQYF. Written as DNA, the CDR3 is TGTGCCAGCAGTAGTTTTATAGGGGGAGAGACCCAGTACTTC.

J is TRBJ1-1 and V is TRBV6-4, with 12 positions matching TRBD1. The CDR3 length is 18 residues. V gave up 3 bases and J gave up 1 base; unmatched junction bases: 9. CDR1 is MRHNA and CDR2 is SNTAGT in the germline V gene. CDR3 nucleotide sequence: TGTGCCAGCAGTGATACTTGGGGGACAGGGGGCCCGAACACTGAAGCTTTCTTT. Amino acids: CASSDTWGTGGPNTEAFF.

The chain joins TRBV5-6 to TRBJ2-3, with 12 bases fitting TRBD2. The germline V gene has CDR1 SGHDT and CDR2 YYEEEE. The CDR3 consists of 18 residues. V was clipped by 3 bases and J by 2 bases; unmatched bases: 10. The CDR3 DNA sequence: TGTGCCAGCAGCTCGAGAAGACTAGCGGGGGTCCTCACAGATACGCAGTATTTT. This gives the protein CASSSRRLAGVLTDTQYF. Supplemented by reference TRBV5-6 and TRBJ2-3, the full variable domain reads DAGVTQSPTHLIKTRGQQVTLRCSPKSGHDTVSWYQQALGQGPQFIFQYYEEEERQRGNFPDRFSGHQFPNYSSELNVNALLLGDSALYLCASSSRRLAGVLTDTQYFGPGTRLTVL.

The chain couples TRBV6-5 to TRBJ1-1; possibly TRBD1 for D (5 bases). V was clipped by 7 bases and J by 3 bases, with 18 bases between them. CDR1 and CDR2 from the germline V gene are MNHEY and SVGAGI. This CDR3 comprises 15 residues. The CDR3 region is CASNPGLSVDTEAFF. Here the CDR3 DNA reads TGTGCCAGCAATCCGGGACTTTCGGTGGACACTGAAGCTTTCTTT.

The count of this clone is one. The V gene is TRBV5-6, the J gene TRBJ1-1; a weak D match, TRBD1 (6 bases). The CDR3 is made up of 14 amino acids. V was clipped by 0 bases and J by 3 bases, with 9 bases between them. Per germline, CDR1 SGHDT and CDR2 YYEEEE. CDR3 bases: TGTGCCAGCAGCTTGGTCCCAGGGGACACTGAAGCTTTCTTT. Translated: CASSLVPGDTEAFF.

J is TRBJ1-6 and V is TRBV2, with 10 bases matching TRBD1. Germline V gene lookup returns CDR1 SNHLY and CDR2 FYNNEI. Trimming took 7 bases from V and 10 from J; bases not matched to a gene: 7. CDR3 size: 14 residues. CDR3 amino acids: CASNPGQGRSPLHF. The CDR3 DNA sequence: TGTGCCAGCAACCCGGGACAGGGGCGATCACCCCTCCACTTT.

This clone was observed once. V is TRBV5-1 and J is TRBJ1-1; 7 nucleotides match TRBD1. The CDR3 runs to 17 residues. Per the germline V gene, CDR1 is SGHRS and CDR2 is YFSETQ. The V gene end was trimmed by 2 bases and the J gene end by 0 bases; junction bases not matched to a gene: 10. The CDR3 sequence is CASSFPDKGQMNTEAFF. CDR3 coding DNA: TGCGCCAGCAGCTTCCCAGACAAGGGACAGATGAACACTGAAGCTTTCTTT.

The chain joins TRBV7-2 to TRBJ2-5, with 7 nucleotides matching TRBD2. The V gene's germline CDR1 is SGHTA and CDR2 FQGNSA. V shed 4 bases, J shed 5 bases, and the junction held 4 bases outside the gene matches. The CDR3 runs to 13 residues. As DNA, the CDR3 is TGTGCCAGCAGCTGGGGGGGAGAGGAGACCCAGTACTTC. As protein: CASSWGGEETQYF.

This clone is a singleton in its sample. CDR3 protein: CASSPFNRASNQPQHF. CDR3 nucleotides: TGCGCCAGCAGCCCATTCAACAGGGCCAGCAATCAGCCCCAGCATTTT. The chain carries TRBV5-1 and TRBJ1-5, with D possibly matching TRBD1 (6 bases). Trimming took 4 bases from V and 1 from J, leaving 15 bases between them. This CDR3 has 16 amino acids. Germline CDR1 and CDR2: SGHRS and YFSETQ. Full variable domain (missing parts from reference TRBV5-1 and TRBJ1-5): KAGVTQTPRYLIKTRGQQVTLSCSPISGHRSVSWYQQTPGQGLQFLFEYFSETQRNKGNFPGRFSGRQFSNSRSEMNVSTLELGDSALYLCASSPFNRASNQPQHFGDGTRLSIL.

J is TRBJ1-1 and V is TRBV6-5; TRBD1 might be the D (6 bases). Germline CDR1 reads MNHEY; CDR2 reads SVGAGI. V lost 0 bases and J 5 bases, leaving 13 bases between the germline ends. This CDR3 spans 15 amino acids. The CDR3 region has the DNA TGTGCCAGCAGTTACTCGAGGGGGGGTAGGACTGAAGCTTTCTTT. Translation gives CASSYSRGGRTEAFF.

This sequence joins TRBV6-5 and TRBJ1-2; D unresolved. The V end was cut by 2 bases, the J end by 2 bases, with 3 bases between. The CDR3 runs 12 residues. Per the germline V gene, CDR1 is MNHEY and CDR2 is SVGAGI. CDR3 sequence (DNA): TGTGCCAGCAGTTACCGGAACTATGGCTACACCTTC. The encoded protein is CASSYRNYGYTF.

Note on this clone: An end of the junction differs from the germline gene, which may be a read error. The rearrangement joins TRBV7-7 to TRBJ1-1; possible D gene TRBD1, 5 bases. This CDR3 is 13 amino acids long. The germline V gene encodes CDR1 SSHAT and CDR2 FNYEAQ (reference sequence). CDR3 nucleotides: TGTGCTAGCAGCTTGACAGCGAACACTGAAGCTTTCTTT. It yields the protein CASSLTANTEAFF.

The chain recombines TRBV28 with TRBJ2-1; tentative D call: TRBD2 (6 bases). Germline-derived CDR1 and CDR2 are MDHEN and SYDVKM. Trimming pared 8 bases from V and 9 bases from J, leaving 20 bases between. The CDR3 runs to 14 residues. In nucleotides, the CDR3 is TGTGCCAGCCTACAGGTCAGACTAGGGACTGAGCAGTTCTTC. It yields the protein CASLQVRLGTEQFF.

V gene TRBV9 combines with J gene TRBJ2-2; 9 nucleotides match TRBD2. V was pared by 0 bases and J by 4 bases, with 16 bases of the junction left unmatched. The CDR3 has 20 amino acids. The germline V gene has CDR1 SGDLS and CDR2 YYNGEE. The CDR3 region has the DNA TGTGCCAGCAGCGTAGCGATTGTAAGGACTAGCGCGCCGGGCACCGGGGAGCTGTTTTTT. Its translation: CASSVAIVRTSAPGTGELFF.

The chain employs TRBV30 and TRBJ2-3, with TRBD2 matching 12 bases. Germline lookup yields CDR1 GTSNPN and CDR2 SVGIG (reference sequence). J lost 5 bases, V lost 0 bases, and 6 bases had no gene match. This CDR3 has 16 residues. The CDR3 reads CAWSVSSGGAKDTQYF. CDR3 DNA: TGTGCCTGGAGTGTATCTAGCGGGGGGGCCAAAGATACGCAGTATTTT.